The 13 T cell receptor beta chains reported below all come from one sample, sequenced in a study of T-cell reconstitution after alpha-beta-depleted transplantation in children. TCRbeta library preparation incorporated unique molecular identifiers. TCRdb used MiXCR to reprocess the PCR reads, holding one entry per CDR3 protein. The data contain about 610,000 distinct CDR3 sequences, 25% to 30% of them seen just once; the ten biggest clones take up 30% to 45%. Here the sequenced sample was PBMCs, taken before TCRalphabeta/CD19-depleted stem cell transplant. These receptors originate from a boy less than two years old with Wiskott-Aldrich syndrome, due to receive a stem cell transplant.

This clonotype was observed a handful of times. The V and J genes are TRBV5-1 and TRBJ2-7; D tentatively reads TRBD1 or TRBD2 (5 bases each). The CDR3 totals 13 residues. CDR1 and CDR2 from the germline V gene are SGHRS and YFSETQ. Trimming shortened V by 5 bases and J by 4 bases, and 13 bases separated the two germline ends. The CDR3 reads CASSLRDRYEQYF. The CDR3, as DNA: TGCGCCAGCAGTTTAAGGGACCGATACGAGCAGTACTTC.

This chain uses TRBV4-1 with TRBJ1-2; D is undetermined. CDR3 size: 15 residues. Germline V CDR1 and CDR2: MGHRA, YSYEKL. Deletions cut 6 bases from V and 4 bases from J, with 18 bases between. CDR3 in amino acids: CASRTRMEDRYGYTF. CDR3 DNA sequence: TGCGCCAGCAGGACCCGAATGGAAGACCGCTATGGCTACACCTTC.

The chain joins TRBV4-1 to TRBJ1-1; D is unresolved. The CDR3 sequence is 14 residues long. Germline CDR1 MGHRA, CDR2 YSYEKL. Trimming removed 2 bases at V and 0 bases at J, with 7 bases between. CDR3 coding DNA: TGCGCCAGCAGCCAAACGCAGATGAACACTGAAGCTTTCTTT. Amino acids: CASSQTQMNTEAFF.

This clonotype turned up a few times. The gene calls are TRBV20-1 and TRBJ2-7; 8 bases match TRBD2. V was clipped by 4 bases and J by 0 bases; unmatched bases: 5. This CDR3 is 14 amino acids long. CDR1 is DFQATT and CDR2 is SNEGSKA in the germline V gene (reference sequence). The CDR3 bases are TGCAGTGCTACCAAGCGGGAGAGCTCCTACGAGCAGTACTTC. Its protein product is CSATKRESSYEQYF.

This clonotype was counted between two and nine times. This rearrangement joins TRBV5-1 to TRBJ2-5; TRBD2 agrees at 9 bases. CDR3 length: 18 amino acids. Germline CDR1 and CDR2: SGHRS and YFSETQ. V gave up 1 base and J gave up 7 bases; unmatched junction bases: 17. CDR3 sequence (DNA): TGCGCCAGCAGCTTGCTACACACAGCGGGAGGTCGTGGAGGGACCCAGTACTTC. Its translation is CASSLLHTAGGRGGTQYF.

This clonotype was found a few times. This chain uses TRBV5-1 with TRBJ1-1; D is ambiguous. The V end lost 4 bases, the J end lost 4 bases, and 11 bases lay between the germline ends. CDR3 length: 13 amino acids. CDR1 and CDR2 from the germline V gene are SGHRS and YFSETQ. The CDR3 spells CASSRVAGTEAFF. The CDR3 coding sequence is TGCGCCAGCAGCAGGGTGGCGGGCACTGAAGCTTTCTTT.

This clonotype was observed a few times. The chain joins TRBV5-1 to TRBJ2-3, with TRBD2 as a possible D gene (6 bases). The CDR3 loop spans 15 amino acids. With 4 bases removed from V and 3 bases from J, the gap between germline ends came to 15 bases. Germline CDR1 and CDR2: SGHRS and YFSETQ. The CDR3 region has the DNA TGCGCCAGCAGCCGCGGGATAGGCGAGACAGATACGCAGTATTTT. Amino acid sequence: CASSRGIGETDTQYF.

J is TRBJ1-4 and V is TRBV19; D is unresolved. Trimming took off 8 bases at V and 5 bases at J, with 3 bases between the two ends. The CDR3 spans 10 residues. Germline V lookup: CDR1 LNHDA, CDR2 SQIVND (reference sequence). The CDR3 nucleotides read TGTGCCAGTTGGAATGAAAAACTGTTTTTT. It translates to CASWNEKLFF.

The chain couples TRBV28 to TRBJ2-3; 9 bases fit TRBD2. Trimming at V came to 5 bases and at J to 0 bases, leaving 9 bases not matched to a gene. The CDR3 is 17 residues long. The germline V gene has CDR1 MDHEN and CDR2 SYDVKM. The CDR3, as DNA: TGTGCCAGCAGTCCACCCCCTGGACTAGCGAGCACAGATACGCAGTATTTT. It encodes CASSPPPGLASTDTQYF.

The chain couples TRBV29-1 to TRBJ1-4, with 7 bases fitting TRBD1. This CDR3 region has 13 residues. V shed 6 bases and J 7 bases; nucleotides not matched to a gene: 8. From germline, CDR1 is SQVTM and CDR2 ANQGSEA. Here the CDR3 DNA reads TGCAGCGTCCAGACAGGGTTGGGTGAAAAACTGTTTTTT. It codes for CSVQTGLGEKLFF. Supplemented by reference TRBV29-1 and TRBJ1-4, the full variable domain reads SAVISQKPSRDICQRGTSLTIQCQVDSQVTMMFWYRQQPGQSLTLIATANQGSEATYESGFVIDKFPISRPNLTFSTLTVSNMSPEDSSIYLCSVQTGLGEKLFFGSGTQLSVL.

This chain links TRBV5-1 with TRBJ1-1; D is unclear. The germline V gene encodes CDR1 SGHRS and CDR2 YFSETQ. Between the trimmed V and J ends, which lost 0 bases and 3 bases, there was a span of 9 bases. The CDR3 has 14 amino acids. This CDR3 reads CASSLVFADTEAFF. The CDR3, as DNA: TGCGCCAGCAGCTTGGTCTTCGCGGACACTGAAGCTTTCTTT.

At least ten counts were recorded for this clonotype. The V gene is TRBV5-1, the J gene TRBJ2-3; 11 nucleotides agree with TRBD2. Per the germline V gene, CDR1 is SGHRS and CDR2 is YFSETQ. The V segment lost 5 bases and the J segment 3 bases; nucleotides outside the gene matches: 5. The CDR3 contains 15 residues. The CDR3: CASSTSGSETDTQYF. The CDR3 DNA reads as TGCGCCAGCAGTACTAGCGGGAGTGAGACAGATACGCAGTATTTT.

The chain links TRBV7-8 to TRBJ2-7; no firm D call. Trimming pared 1 base from V and 11 bases from J, leaving 15 bases between. CDR1 is SGHVS, CDR2 FQNEAQ, per germline. CDR3 length: 13 amino acids. Here the CDR3 DNA reads TGTGCCAGCAGCTTAGTGTTAGGGATTTCGGAGTACTTC. This gives the protein CASSLVLGISEYF.